A selection of T cell receptor beta chains follows, all from one sample in a study of OX40 agonist ivuxolimab in advanced cancers. Sequencing was performed with immunoSEQ multiplex PCR; in TCRdb, only in-frame clones are kept and a portion is missing. The sample holds tens of thousands of clones, roughly 80% seen once. The specimen was CD4+ or CD8+ T cells sorted from blood, collected in a trial of the OX40 agonist ivuxolimab. Source of these receptors: an adult with an advanced solid tumor such as melanoma, head and neck, liver or kidney cancer. The CDR3 runs from the conserved cysteine through the conserved F or W. A D gene is named only where the DNA matches it firmly. Clone sizes are given selectively: once, few, many, or a class where the clone is expanded.

clone_size	v_call	j_call	d_call	cdr3_nt	cdr3_aa
.	TRBV7-3	TRBJ2-2	.	TGTGCCAGCAGGGAGGCCGATAAGCCCGGGGAGCTGTTTTTT	CASREADKPGELFF
.	TRBV2	TRBJ2-5	.	TGTGCCAGCAGGGGTTGGCCTGTGGAGACCCAGTACTTC	CASRGWPVETQYF
.	TRBV29-1	TRBJ1-4	.	TGCAGCGTTGAGGGACCGACATCCGAAAAACTGTTTTTT	CSVEGPTSEKLFF
.	TRBV7-2	TRBJ2-7	.	TGTGCCAGCAGCTCCCTCTATCCTCCCTACGAGCAGTACTTC	CASSSLYPPYEQYF
.	TRBV18	TRBJ1-1	TRBD1	TGTGCCAGCTCACTTAATACAGGGGATACTGAAGCTTTCTTT	CASSLNTGDTEAFF
.	TRBV18	TRBJ2-7	.	TGTGCCAGCTCACCTTTGCCAAGCTCCTACGAGCAGTACTTC	CASSPLPSSYEQYF
.	TRBV2	TRBJ2-1	TRBD2	TGTGCCAGCAAGGCGGAACTAGCGTTCTCTGAGCAGTTCTTC	CASKAELAFSEQFF
few	TRBV7-9	TRBJ1-1	TRBD1	TGTGCCAGCAGCTTAGACCCCGACAGGGGTGGGGGCATGAACACTGAAGCTTTCTTT	CASSLDPDRGGGMNTEAFF
.	TRBV5-1	TRBJ2-1	TRBD2	TGCGCCAGCAGCCGGGGAGGGACTCGGGATGAGCAGTTCTTC	CASSRGGTRDEQFF
.	TRBV6-5	TRBJ2-1	.	TGTGCCAGCAGCCGCGACTCGGCCAGGCACAATGAGCAGTTCTTC	CASSRDSARHNEQFF
.	TRBV10-1	TRBJ1-5	.	TGCGCCAGCAGTGAAAGGGGGATACAGGGTTATAGCAATCAGCCCCAGCATTTT	CASSERGIQGYSNQPQHF
.	TRBV30	TRBJ2-2	.	TGTGCCTGGAGTGTACATCTCACCGGGGAGCTGTTTTTT	CAWSVHLTGELFF
once	TRBV5-1	TRBJ1-4	.	TGCGCCAGCCGCCCCGTATCAACTAATGAAAAACTGTTTTTT	CASRPVSTNEKLFF
.	TRBV6-6	TRBJ2-7	TRBD2	TGTGCCAGCAGTTACGACCTAGCGGGAGTTTTAATCGAGCAGTACTTC	CASSYDLAGVLIEQYF
few	TRBV18	TRBJ2-7	TRBD1	TGTGCCAGCTCAGCAGGACAGGACGGACCGTACTTC	CASSAGQDGPYF
.	TRBV6-1	TRBJ2-2	.	TGTGCCACCAGACTCGACTGGAACACCGGGGAGCTGTTTTTT	CATRLDWNTGELFF
.	TRBV9	TRBJ1-3	.	TGTGCCAGCAGCGCGACAGATCTGCCTGGAAACACCATATATTTT	CASSATDLPGNTIYF
.	TRBV27	TRBJ1-4	.	TGTGCCAGCAGTTTAGGTGCCTTACAGCATGAAAAACTGTTTTTT	CASSLGALQHEKLFF
.	TRBV9	TRBJ2-3	.	TGTGCCAGCAGAGGGGACACAGATACGCAGTATTTT	CASRGDTDTQYF
.	TRBV6-5	TRBJ1-1	.	TGTGCCAGCGGGGCCGTGATGAACACTGAAGCTTTCTTT	CASGAVMNTEAFF
few	TRBV18	TRBJ2-7	TRBD2	TGTGCCAGCTCACTCGTGGCGGGAGGTTCCTACGAGCAGTACTTC	CASSLVAGGSYEQYF
once	TRBV28	TRBJ1-2	.	TGTGCCAGCAGACAGAGTAACTATGGCTACACCTTC	CASRQSNYGYTF
.	TRBV5-8	TRBJ1-1	.	TGTGCCAGCAGATGGGGCCTGAACACTGAAGCTTTCTTT	CASRWGLNTEAFF
.	TRBV6-1	TRBJ2-1	TRBD2	TGTGCCAGCAGTGAATACTCGGGGGGTCGATTGTACAATGAGCAGTTCTTC	CASSEYSGGRLYNEQFF
.	TRBV6-6	TRBJ1-1	.	TGTGCCAGCAGTTACCTGGGGGAGAACACTGAAGCTTTCTTT	CASSYLGENTEAFF
.	TRBV25-1	TRBJ2-1	.	TGTGCCAGCAGTGAATTTGGGGGGACCTACAATGAGCAGTTCTTC	CASSEFGGTYNEQFF
.	TRBV10-3	TRBJ2-1	TRBD2	TGTGCCACCTACGCCGGGACTAGCGCATACAATGAGCAGTTCTTC	CATYAGTSAYNEQFF
few	TRBV7-9	TRBJ2-5	TRBD2	TGTGCCAGCAGCTTAGTATCGACTAGCGGATCCCAAGAGACCCAGTACTTC	CASSLVSTSGSQETQYF
.	TRBV5-4	TRBJ1-2	.	TGTGCCAGCAGCTTGCGTCCGACAGGAGATTATGGCTACACCTTC	CASSLRPTGDYGYTF
.	TRBV5-5	TRBJ1-2	.	TGTGCCAGCAGCCCCAGCCTTTCAACTAACTATGGCTACACCTTC	CASSPSLSTNYGYTF
.	TRBV14	TRBJ1-4	.	TGTGCCAGCAGCCAAGTATCCACCTTTAATGAAAAACTGTTTTTT	CASSQVSTFNEKLFF
.	TRBV27	TRBJ1-5	.	TGTGCCAGCAGTAGAGGGGGGGGGAAGTATAGCAATCAGCCCCAGCATTTT	CASSRGGGKYSNQPQHF
once	TRBV2	TRBJ2-3	TRBD1	TGTGCCAGTGGACAGGGGATTTCAGATACGCAGTATTTT	CASGQGISDTQYF
.	TRBV6-5	TRBJ1-2	.	TGTGCCAGCAGTTACACAGGCCGGGGCTACACCTTC	CASSYTGRGYTF
.	TRBV7-6	TRBJ2-5	.	TGTGCCAGCAGCTTAGTAGCGGACCAAGAGACCCAGTACTTC	CASSLVADQETQYF
.	TRBV27	TRBJ2-2	.	TGTGCCAGCTGGACCCTGATCGGGGAGAGCCCCGGGGAGCTGTTTTTT	CASWTLIGESPGELFF
once	TRBV7-7	TRBJ2-5	TRBD1	TGTGCCAGCAGCTTAACTGACGACAGGGCCCAAGAGACCCAGTACTTC	CASSLTDDRAQETQYF
.	TRBV2	TRBJ2-5	.	TGTGCCAGCAGTGAAGACAGGTTCCAAGAGACCCAGTACTTC	CASSEDRFQETQYF
.	TRBV5-1	TRBJ2-3	.	TGCGCCAGCAGAGTTAGGCAGGGTAGTGCAGATACGCAGTATTTT	CASRVRQGSADTQYF
.	TRBV2	TRBJ1-1	TRBD1	TGTGCCAGCAGTCAGTCCCATACAGGGGGAGGCACTGAAGCTTTCTTT	CASSQSHTGGGTEAFF
.	TRBV7-3	TRBJ1-1	.	TGTGCCAGCAGCTTAGTTGGGTCGAGCGCTGAAGCTTTCTTT	CASSLVGSSAEAFF
.	TRBV5-6	TRBJ2-1	.	TGTGCCAGCAGCTTGATCGGGGGCGAGCGGGGTGAGCAGTTCTTC	CASSLIGGERGEQFF
.	TRBV5-1	TRBJ2-3	TRBD2	TGCGCCAGCAGCCTAGGGACTAGCGGGGGACCTAGCACAGATACGCAGTATTTT	CASSLGTSGGPSTDTQYF
.	TRBV18	TRBJ2-7	TRBD1	TGTGCCAGCTCACCAGGGACAGGGGGAGACGAGCAGTACTTC	CASSPGTGGDEQYF
.	TRBV2	TRBJ1-1	.	TGTGCCAGCGCAAACAGGGTTGGGGACACTGAAGCTTTCTTT	CASANRVGDTEAFF
once	TRBV5-4	TRBJ1-1	.	TGTGCCAGCAGCTTGAAGAAGGGGACGAACACTGAAGCTTTCTTT	CASSLKKGTNTEAFF
.	TRBV5-1	TRBJ1-2	TRBD1	TGCGCCAGCAGCTTAACAGGGGCCCCGAACATTAACTATGGCTACACCTTC	CASSLTGAPNINYGYTF
.	TRBV25-1	TRBJ1-1	.	TGTGCCAGCACGGCAGTGAACACTGAAGCTTTCTTT	CASTAVNTEAFF
.	TRBV19	TRBJ1-4	TRBD1	TGTGCCAGTAAAAGACAGGGGACGGACGAAAAACTGTTTTTT	CASKRQGTDEKLFF
.	TRBV4-2	TRBJ2-5	.	TGTGCCAGCAGCCAAGGACCAGGGGATACCCAGTACTTC	CASSQGPGDTQYF
.	TRBV5-1	TRBJ2-1	.	TGCGCCAGCAGCTCGCTGGGGCTAAACCCGTGGGATGAGCAGTTCTTC	CASSSLGLNPWDEQFF
.	TRBV7-6	TRBJ2-6	.	TGTGCCAGCAGCATCAGGGGCTCTGGGGCCAACGTCCTGACTTTC	CASSIRGSGANVLTF
.	TRBV4-1	TRBJ1-2	.	TGCGCCAGCAGCCAAGAAGGGGTCGGTAGGCAGGGGATTTATGGCTACACCTTC	CASSQEGVGRQGIYGYTF
.	TRBV5-4	TRBJ2-1	.	TGTGCCAGCAGCCCGGGGGCCTCTAATGAGCAGTTCTTC	CASSPGASNEQFF
.	TRBV19	TRBJ2-3	.	TGTGCCAGTAGACAGTATAGCACAGATACGCAGTATTTT	CASRQYSTDTQYF